Below, 28 T cell receptor beta chains from the same sample are listed, as sequenced in a study of post-analysis software for immune sequencing data. Study-wide findings and caveats: With TRBV5-6, TRBV5-1 and TRBV20-1 included, 4 or 5 TRBV segments were more frequent in patients than in controls.

Tagging with unique molecular identifiers was a feature of the TCR beta cDNA libraries. TCRdb redid the calling of the PCR reads with MiXCR, one entry per CDR3 protein. The sample lists 750,000 to 950,000 distinct CDR3 sequences, approximately 57% occurring once. No antigen has been assigned to these receptors. The source material was blood. Every receptor here comes from a girl aged 5 to 17 with multiple sclerosis.

V gene TRBV5-1 combines with J gene TRBJ2-7; D tentatively fits TRBD1 or TRBD2 (5 bases each). From germline, CDR1 is SGHRS and CDR2 YFSETQ. V shed 8 bases and J shed 5 bases, with 14 bases lying between them. This CDR3 is 12 amino acids long. The CDR3 loop reads CASRDGPDEQYF. CDR3 DNA sequence: TGCGCCAGTAGGGACGGGCCGGACGAGCAGTACTTC.

V and J are TRBV7-6 and TRBJ2-1, with 12 bases lining up with TRBD1. Trimming removed 5 bases from V and 9 bases from J; junction bases left unmatched: 8. The germline V gene encodes CDR1 SGHVS and CDR2 FNYEAQ. The CDR3 extends over 15 amino acids. The CDR3 is CASSRPGQGAVEQFF. In nucleotides, the CDR3 is TGTGCCAGCAGCCGGCCGGGACAGGGGGCGGTTGAGCAGTTCTTC.

V is TRBV2 and J is TRBJ2-5; D is possibly TRBD2 (5 bases). Trimming took 0 bases from V and 1 from J, leaving 9 bases between them. Germline loops: CDR1 SNHLY, CDR2 FYNNEI. The CDR3 is 15 residues long. This CDR3 is CASSEAGGAQETQYF. In DNA, the CDR3 is TGTGCCAGCAGTGAAGCTGGAGGTGCCCAAGAGACCCAGTACTTC.

DNA of the CDR3: TGTGCCAGCAGCTTGAGGACAGGGTGGAATGGCTACACCTTC. Residues: CASSLRTGWNGYTF. This sequence joins TRBV5-6 and TRBJ1-2; the match to TRBD1 covers 8 bases. This CDR3 is 14 amino acids long. V was pared by 1 base and J by 6 bases, with 5 bases of the junction left unmatched. Germline CDR1 and CDR2: SGHDT and YYEEEE.

The chain combines TRBV5-1 with TRBJ1-4, with 8 positions matching TRBD1. The CDR3 extends over 17 amino acids. V trimming: 2 bases; J trimming: 3 bases; junction bases outside the gene matches: 9. CDR1 is SGHRS and CDR2 is YFSETQ in the germline V gene. The CDR3 nucleotides read TGCGCCAGCAGCTTATTGGCTATACAGGGGGCTAATGAAAAACTGTTTTTT. Its translation is CASSLLAIQGANEKLFF.

This clonotype showed up just a few times. This chain connects TRBV20-1 to TRBJ2-4; 13 bases map to TRBD2. CDR3 length: 19 amino acids. The V gene's germline CDR1 is DFQATT and CDR2 SNEGSKA (reference sequence). Trimming at V came to 1 base and at J to 3 bases, leaving 12 bases not matched to a gene. The CDR3 DNA sequence: TGCAGTGCTAGAGCCGGGACTAGCGGGATCTCGGGAGTCAAAAACATTCAGTACTTC. Residues: CSARAGTSGISGVKNIQYF.

The genes are TRBV25-1 and TRBJ1-5, with a weak D call TRBD1 (6 bases). This CDR3 is built from 15 residues. Germline V gene sequence: CDR1 MGHDK, CDR2 SYGVNS. V lost 1 base, J lost 7 bases, and 14 bases lay in between. The CDR3 DNA follows: TGTGCCAGCAGTGAATCACCAGGGGTGATACAGCCCCAGCATTTT. Its protein product is CASSESPGVIQPQHF.

The rearrangement uses TRBV12-3 or TRBV12-4 and TRBJ2-5; D possibly corresponds to TRBD2 (6 bases). The CDR3 has 15 amino acids. Trimming took off 1 base at V and 5 bases at J, with 14 bases between the two ends. The DNA of the CDR3 is TGTGCCAGCAGTTTAGAGGCGGGAACGGGCGAGACCCAGTACTTC. Translating gives CASSLEAGTGETQYF.

The chain uses TRBV5-1 and TRBJ2-3; 14 bases line up with TRBD2. The V gene's germline CDR1 is SGHRS and CDR2 YFSETQ. This CDR3 comprises 18 residues. The trim removed 4 bases at V and 5 bases at J, leaving 12 bases unmatched. The CDR3, as DNA: TGCGCCAGCAGCATCTCCCCCGGGACTAGCGGGAGAAGAGATACGCAGTATTTT. It specifies CASSISPGTSGRRDTQYF.

The V call is TRBV5-1, the J call TRBJ2-1; D remains ambiguous. Trimming took off 7 bases at V and 8 bases at J, with 10 bases between the two ends. CDR1 is SGHRS and CDR2 is YFSETQ in the germline V gene. This CDR3 region has 11 residues. The chain's CDR3 is CASSSRYEQFF. DNA for the CDR3: TGCGCCAGCTCTTCCCGGTATGAGCAGTTCTTC.

The V call is TRBV5-1, the J call TRBJ2-3, with D possibly matching TRBD1 (6 bases). Per germline, CDR1 SGHRS and CDR2 YFSETQ. The CDR3 runs 16 residues. V was trimmed by 3 bases and J by 4 bases, leaving 18 bases between them. CDR3 amino acids: CASSSGGQTLADTQYF. The CDR3 DNA sequence: TGCGCCAGCAGCTCTGGCGGACAGACCCTCGCAGATACGCAGTATTTT.

This chain joins TRBV11-2 and TRBJ2-1, with D unclear. This CDR3 has 15 residues. V dropped 4 bases and J dropped 5 bases, with 15 bases sitting between them. Germline CDR1 SGHAT, CDR2 FQNNGV. The CDR3 region has the DNA TGTGCCAGCAGCTCACTTGGGCGGCAGGACAATGAGCAGTTCTTC. Amino acid sequence: CASSSLGRQDNEQFF.

The chain carries TRBV12-3 or TRBV12-4 and TRBJ2-3; TRBD1 might be the D (7 bases). The CDR3 is made up of 17 amino acids. V dropped 6 bases and J dropped 2 bases, with 21 bases sitting between them. The CDR3 DNA reads TGTGCCAGCAGCCTTCCCTTCAGGGGGGCGGCCACAGATACGCAGTATTTT. Its protein is CASSLPFRGAATDTQYF.

This rearrangement joins TRBV5-1 to TRBJ1-6; TRBD1 is a possible D gene (6 bases). The CDR3 spans 15 residues. Germline CDR1 SGHRS, CDR2 YFSETQ. V lost 0 bases to trimming and J lost 7 bases, with 11 bases between them. As DNA, the CDR3 is TGCGCCAGCAGCTTGGGCCAGGGGTGGAATTCACCCCTCCACTTT. It translates to CASSLGQGWNSPLHF.

This clonotype has only a few counts. The V call is TRBV12-3 or TRBV12-4, the J call TRBJ2-5; weak D call: TRBD2 (6 bases). CDR3 length: 16 amino acids. V lost 4 bases and J 11 bases, leaving 26 bases between the germline ends. For the CDR3, the DNA is TGTGCCAGCAGTTCCGGACGGGGTAGCGGCACCCGAGAGCAGTACTTC. It specifies CASSSGRGSGTREQYF.

The chain's CDR3 is CASSPRGTLYEQYF. As DNA, the CDR3 is TGTGCCAGCTCACCACGGGGGACTTTGTACGAGCAGTACTTC. The chain employs TRBV18 and TRBJ2-4; D is perhaps TRBD2 (6 bases). The end of the DNA fits TRBJ2-7 better, so the J call may be wrong. CDR1 is KGHSH and CDR2 is LQKENI in the germline V gene. The CDR3 length is 14 residues.

There are a few counts of this clonotype. This rearrangement joins TRBV19 to TRBJ2-7, with TRBD1 identical over 8 bases. The CDR3 runs 12 residues. Looked up from germline, CDR1 is LNHDA and CDR2 is SQIVND (reference sequence). V shed 10 bases and J 2 bases; nucleotides not matched to a gene: 4. CDR3 protein: CATGTGTYEQYF. The CDR3 nucleotides read TGTGCCACCGGGACAGGAACCTACGAGCAGTACTTC.

The sample holds a few counts of this clonotype. The gene calls are TRBV5-1 and TRBJ2-5; D not resolved. Germline V CDR1 and CDR2: SGHRS, YFSETQ. This CDR3 contains 13 residues. Trimming took off 0 bases at V and 4 bases at J, with 7 bases between the two ends. CDR3 amino acids: CASSLAVVETQYF. DNA for the CDR3: TGCGCCAGCAGCTTGGCGGTAGTAGAGACCCAGTACTTC.

This clonotype occurred a few times. The J gene is TRBJ2-3, the V gene TRBV7-9; the D is unclear. The CDR3 loop spans 14 amino acids. CDR1 SEHNR and CDR2 FQNEAQ come from the germline V gene (reference sequence). The V and J ends lost 6 bases and 2 bases respectively, with 12 bases between them. The CDR3 sequence: CASSLPLTTDTQYF. The CDR3 coding sequence is TGTGCCAGCAGTCTCCCCTTAACCACAGATACGCAGTATTTT.

V gene TRBV29-1 combines with J gene TRBJ2-5; the D call may be TRBD1 or TRBD2 (5 bases each). This CDR3 is built from 13 residues. Germline values: CDR1 SQVTM, CDR2 ANQGSEA. V lost 7 bases, J lost 1 base, and 13 bases lay in between. CDR3 residues: CSGLGTPQETQYF. The CDR3 nucleotides read TGCAGCGGATTAGGGACGCCCCAAGAGACCCAGTACTTC.

CDR3 in DNA: TGCAGCGTTGAGAAAGGAGGGCCTAACAATGAGCAGTTCTTC. The encoded protein is CSVEKGGPNNEQFF. V gene TRBV29-1 combines with J gene TRBJ2-1; D perhaps matches TRBD2 (6 bases). Germline CDR1 SQVTM, CDR2 ANQGSEA. The CDR3 is 14 amino acids. V was cut by 3 bases and J by 5 bases, with 14 bases left in between.

A remark on this clonotype: At one boundary the junction diverges from the germline segment, which might be a read error. This chain joins TRBV20-1 and TRBJ1-5; D might be TRBD1 (5 bases). CDR3 length: 16 amino acids. The germline V gene has CDR1 DFQATT and CDR2 SNEGSKA (reference sequence). CDR3 DNA sequence: TGCAGTACTAGAACCGGGACTGAGTATAGCAATCAGCCCCAGCATTTT. It encodes CSTRTGTEYSNQPQHF.

This clonotype has more than one count but fewer than ten. The CDR3 is CASSLAQVAKNIQYF. The CDR3 nucleotides are TGTGCCAGCAGTTTAGCGCAAGTAGCCAAAAACATTCAGTACTTC. The V call is TRBV12-3 or TRBV12-4, the J call TRBJ2-4; D gene ambiguous. Trimming left V 0 bases short and J 0 bases short, with 6 bases between. The CDR3 sequence is 15 residues long.

A few counts support this clonotype. The rearrangement joins TRBV29-1 to TRBJ1-2; 7 nucleotides agree with TRBD1. Per germline, CDR1 SQVTM and CDR2 ANQGSEA. The CDR3 consists of 12 residues. The ends lost 7 bases at V and 0 bases at J; junction bases unmatched: 2. CDR3 DNA sequence: TGCAGCGCCAGGGGGACTAACTATGGCTACACCTTC. Translated, it gives CSARGTNYGYTF.

This chain connects TRBV7-2 to TRBJ2-4; maybe TRBD1 (6 bases). V was trimmed by 5 bases and J by 9 bases, leaving 20 bases between them. Germline assignment: CDR1 SGHTA and CDR2 FQGNSA. This CDR3 has 15 residues. The CDR3 DNA reads TGTGCCAGCAGCCCGGCCCTACCCCAGGGGCCCATTCAGTACTTC. Its protein is CASSPALPQGPIQYF.

The gene calls are TRBV15 and TRBJ2-2; D is undetermined. V lost 3 bases to trimming and J lost 6 bases, with 5 bases between them. There are 12 residues in the CDR3. Germline assignment: CDR1 LNHNV and CDR2 YYDKDF (reference sequence). CDR3 in amino acids: CATSSQAGELFF. CDR3 DNA sequence: TGTGCCACCAGCAGTCAAGCCGGGGAGCTGTTTTTT.

This chain connects TRBV6-6 to TRBJ2-3; no definite D call. The V end lost 4 bases, the J end lost 4 bases, and 15 bases lay between the germline ends. Germline assignment: CDR1 MNHNY and CDR2 SVGAGI (reference sequence). The CDR3 is made up of 15 amino acids. Here the CDR3 reads CASSFPRDWADTQYF. CDR3 nucleotides: TGTGCCAGCAGTTTCCCCCGCGACTGGGCAGATACGCAGTATTTT.

This clonotype has more than one count but fewer than ten. The chain's CDR3 is CASRAAGGLYNEQFF. For the CDR3, the DNA is TGTGCCAGCAGGGCCGCGGGGGGGCTCTACAATGAGCAGTTCTTC. The rearrangement uses TRBV3-1 and TRBJ2-1; TRBD2 aligns across 9 bases. Germline loops: CDR1 LGHDT, CDR2 YNNKEL (reference sequence). The length of the CDR3 is 15 residues. V was pared by 6 bases and J by 3 bases, with 6 bases of the junction left unmatched.